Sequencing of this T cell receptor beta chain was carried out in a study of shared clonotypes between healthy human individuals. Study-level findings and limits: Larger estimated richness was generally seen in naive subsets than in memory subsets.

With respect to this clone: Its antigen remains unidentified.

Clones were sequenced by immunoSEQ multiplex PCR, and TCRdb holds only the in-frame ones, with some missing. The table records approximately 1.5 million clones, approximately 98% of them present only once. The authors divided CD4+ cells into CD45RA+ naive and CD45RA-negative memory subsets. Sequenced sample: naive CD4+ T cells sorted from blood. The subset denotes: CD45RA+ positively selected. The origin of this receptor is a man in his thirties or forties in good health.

CDR3: CSILTGPYGYTF. The CDR3 DNA reads as TGCAGCATCTTGACGGGACCTTATGGCTACACCTTC. This chain connects TRBV29-1 to TRBJ1-2, with D perhaps TRBD1 (5 bases). This CDR3 has 12 residues. The V gene's germline CDR1 is SQVTM and CDR2 ANQGSEA. Trimming left V 8 bases short and J 5 bases short, with 15 bases between.